The 27 T cell receptor beta chains below all came from one sample that was sequenced in a study of blood T cell repertoires in COVID-19. Profiling relied on immunoSEQ multiplex PCR, and the TCRdb table lists in-frame clones only, not all of them. This sample has 200,000 to 250,000 clones, with 75% to 90% found just once. Sequencing input: peripheral blood. These receptors came from a woman aged 30 to 39 who had recovered from COVID-19.

This clone was detected only a few times. The chain employs TRBV4-2 and TRBJ2-1; 8 bases fit TRBD1. This CDR3 region has 15 residues. Losses at the gene ends were 0 bases for V and 6 bases for J; bases not matched to a gene: 4. Germline CDR1 LGHNA, CDR2 YNFKEQ. The CDR3 sequence: CASSQDGRGLNEQFF. Written as DNA, the CDR3 is TGTGCCAGCAGCCAAGATGGCAGGGGGCTCAATGAGCAGTTCTTC.

The genes are TRBV5-3 and TRBJ1-6, with TRBD1 as a possible D gene (6 bases). TRBV5-3 is reported as an ORF; its role is uncertain. The CDR3 contains 16 residues. V was cut by 0 bases and J by 9 bases, with 16 bases left in between. The CDR3 loop is CARSLGDKERISPLHF. CDR3 DNA sequence: TGTGCCAGAAGCTTGGGGGACAAAGAAAGGATTTCACCCCTCCACTTT.

The genes are TRBV4-1 and TRBJ1-6, with D possibly being TRBD1 (6 bases). This CDR3 contains 14 residues. Trimming shortened V by 0 bases and J by 7 bases, and 7 bases separated the two germline ends. CDR1 and CDR2 from the germline V gene are MGHRA and YSYEKL. The DNA of the CDR3 is TGCGCCAGCAGCCAAGAGAGGGGGAATTCACCCCTCCACTTT. Protein: CASSQERGNSPLHF.

V usage is TRBV30 and J usage is TRBJ2-5; D remains unclear. The CDR3 covers 12 residues. V lost 3 bases to trimming and J lost 5 bases, with 10 bases between them. Germline V gene sequence: CDR1 GTSNPN, CDR2 SVGIG (reference sequence). CDR3 sequence (DNA): TGTGCCTGGAGGATACAGCCGGAGACCCAGTACTTC. Protein: CAWRIQPETQYF.

This sequence joins TRBV11-2 and TRBJ2-7, with D maybe TRBD2 (7 bases). The V end lost 5 bases, the J end lost 6 bases, and 23 bases lay between the germline ends. This CDR3 has 16 amino acids. CDR1 SGHAT and CDR2 FQNNGV come from the germline V gene. The CDR3 DNA reads as TGTGCCAGCAGCAGTCGGGACATCGGGGGGCTGGGCGAGCAGTACTTC. Protein product: CASSSRDIGGLGEQYF.

The chain recombines TRBV5-1 with TRBJ1-2, with D perhaps TRBD1 (6 bases). The germline V gene has CDR1 SGHRS and CDR2 YFSETQ. The length of the CDR3 is 14 residues. V lost 7 bases and J 8 bases, leaving 21 bases between the germline ends. CDR3 sequence reads: CASALGDTVAGYTF. Here the CDR3 DNA reads TGCGCCAGCGCCTTAGGGGACACCGTGGCCGGCTACACCTTC.

The chain's CDR3 is CASSPGSSGMYEQYF. DNA for the CDR3: TGCGCCAGCAGCCCTGGATCCTCGGGTATGTACGAGCAGTACTTC. This chain links TRBV4-1 with TRBJ2-7; D gene unclear. Germline CDR1 is MGHRA and CDR2 is YSYEKL. V was pared by 4 bases and J by 4 bases, with 17 bases between. This CDR3 spans 15 amino acids.

The chain is built from TRBV5-1 and TRBJ1-2, with TRBD1 matching over 9 bases. This CDR3 is built from 13 residues. The V gene end was trimmed by 3 bases and the J gene end by 7 bases; junction bases not matched to a gene: 4. CDR1 and CDR2 from the germline V gene are SGHRS and YFSETQ. CDR3 loop: CASSWDRETGYTF. The CDR3 coding sequence is TGCGCCAGCAGCTGGGACAGGGAGACTGGCTACACCTTC. Together with reference TRBV5-1 and TRBJ1-2, the CDR3 gives the full variable domain: KAGVTQTPRYLIKTRGQQVTLSCSPISGHRSVSWYQQTPGQGLQFLFEYFSETQRNKGNFPGRFSGRQFSNSRSEMNVSTLELGDSALYLCASSWDRETGYTFGSGTRLTVV.

The chain carries TRBV6-5 and TRBJ2-5; TRBD1 matches at 11 bases. Germline V gene data show CDR1 as MNHEY and CDR2 as SVGAGI. This CDR3 has 16 amino acids. With V trimmed by 3 bases and J by 5 bases, 8 bases remained unmatched. The CDR3 loop is CASSYPAGTGGETQYF. CDR3 in DNA: TGTGCCAGCAGTTATCCCGCGGGGACAGGGGGTGAGACCCAGTACTTC.

This chain links TRBV3-1 (or the pseudogene TRBV3-2) with TRBJ2-7; D remains ambiguous. The germline V and J ends were trimmed by 2 bases and 1 base, with 6 bases remaining between them. CDR1 and CDR2 (germline): LGHDT, YNNKEL (reference sequence). The CDR3 has 13 residues. The DNA for the CDR3 is TGTGCCAGCAGCCAACTTAATTCCTACGAGCAGTACTTC. As protein: CASSQLNSYEQYF.

The V and J genes are TRBV4-3 and TRBJ2-1; 7 bases fit TRBD2. Looked up from germline, CDR1 is LGHNA and CDR2 is YSLEER. The CDR3 has 16 residues. Trimming removed 0 bases from V and 3 bases from J; junction bases left unmatched: 5. The CDR3 DNA is TGCGCCAGCAGCCAAGATTTCCCTAGCGGCTACAATGAGCAGTTCTTC. This translates into CASSQDFPSGYNEQFF.

The chain has TRBV12-3 or TRBV12-4 and TRBJ2-5; 11 bases are a match to TRBD2. Trimming removed 6 bases from V and 8 bases from J; junction bases left unmatched: 5. This CDR3 comprises 13 residues. CDR3 bases: TGTGCCAGCAGAATAGCGGGGGGGCGAACCCAGTACTTC. It is translated as CASRIAGGRTQYF.

The V call is TRBV3-1 (or the pseudogene TRBV3-2), the J call TRBJ2-5; the match to TRBD2 covers 11 bases. This CDR3 has 15 amino acids. V gave up 3 bases and J gave up 2 bases; unmatched junction bases: 2. Per the germline V gene, CDR1 is LGHDT and CDR2 is YNNKEL (reference sequence). CDR3 DNA: TGTGCCAGCAGCCAGGTAGCGGGGGGGCAAGAGACCCAGTACTTC. Translating gives CASSQVAGGQETQYF.

Here the CDR3 reads CATSGRETDTQYF. Written as DNA, the CDR3 is TGTGCCACCAGCGGTCGGGAAACAGATACGCAGTATTTT. The chain combines TRBV15 with TRBJ2-3, with TRBD2 as a possible D gene (5 bases). Trimming removed 5 bases at V and 3 bases at J, with 9 bases between. This CDR3 is built from 13 residues. Germline loops: CDR1 LNHNV, CDR2 YYDKDF (reference sequence).

The chain recombines TRBV10-3 with TRBJ2-1, with 12 bases aligning to TRBD2. V trimming: 4 bases; J trimming: 6 bases; junction bases outside the gene matches: 1. Germline V gene lookup returns CDR1 ENHRY and CDR2 SYGVKD. CDR3 size: 14 residues. The CDR3 sequence: CAISASGGANEQFF. The CDR3 DNA sequence: TGTGCCATCAGTGCTAGCGGGGGGGCCAATGAGCAGTTCTTC.

V and J are TRBV6-5 and TRBJ1-5; 7 bases map to TRBD1. CDR3 length: 14 residues. Germline V gene data show CDR1 as MNHEY and CDR2 as SVGAGI. J gave up 5 bases and V 6 bases, and 7 bases lay outside the gene matches. CDR3: CASRTGKPDQPQHF. CDR3 nucleotide sequence: TGTGCCAGCAGGACAGGGAAACCCGATCAGCCCCAGCATTTT.

This chain connects TRBV4-1 to TRBJ2-7, with D tentatively TRBD2 (5 bases). The CDR3 has 14 amino acids. Trimming stripped 1 base from V and 4 bases from J, with 11 bases between. Germline V CDR1 and CDR2: MGHRA, YSYEKL. In DNA form, the CDR3 reads TGCGCCAGCAGCCAAGGTGTTGGGGAGTACGAGCAGTACTTC. Translation: CASSQGVGEYEQYF.

The chain uses TRBV4-1 and TRBJ2-2, with 11 bases aligning to TRBD2. The germline V gene has CDR1 MGHRA and CDR2 YSYEKL. The V gene end was trimmed by 7 bases and the J gene end by 4 bases; junction bases not matched to a gene: 8. This CDR3 contains 16 residues. CDR3 region: CASTERGTSGTGELFF. Written as DNA, the CDR3 is TGCGCCAGCACCGAGCGAGGGACTAGCGGCACCGGGGAGCTGTTTTTT.

The rearrangement links TRBV6-5 to TRBJ1-1; TRBD1 matches at 10 bases. The CDR3 consists of 14 residues. Trimming at V came to 4 bases and at J to 4 bases, leaving 3 bases not matched to a gene. Germline CDR1 MNHEY, CDR2 SVGAGI. The CDR3 sequence is CASSSDRGTTEAFF. The CDR3 nucleotides are TGTGCCAGCAGTTCGGACAGGGGGACCACTGAAGCTTTCTTT.

The rearrangement joins TRBV23-1 to TRBJ1-3; a weak D match, TRBD1 (6 bases). TRBV23-1 is classed as an ORF, of uncertain function. The V and J ends lost 9 bases and 0 bases respectively, with 21 bases between them. The CDR3 has 17 residues. The CDR3 reads CASKTGTPTDSGNTIYF. For the CDR3, the DNA is TGCGCCAGTAAGACCGGGACACCGACGGACTCTGGAAACACCATATATTTT.

This clone has just a few counts. The rearrangement links TRBV6-6 to TRBJ2-7; 7 bases are a match to TRBD2. The CDR3 loop spans 14 amino acids. Germline V lookup: CDR1 MNHNY, CDR2 SVGAGI (reference sequence). J gave up 2 bases and V 6 bases, and 7 bases lay outside the gene matches. As DNA, the CDR3 is TGTGCCAGCAGAGGTGGGGGGGGAGCCTACGAGCAGTACTTC. Translation: CASRGGGGAYEQYF.

This sequence joins TRBV18 and TRBJ2-7; 7 nucleotides match TRBD2. V was clipped by 4 bases and J by 2 bases; unmatched bases: 5. The CDR3 consists of 14 residues. The germline gives CDR1 KGHSH, CDR2 LQKENI. The CDR3 DNA reads TGTGCCAGCTCACTCCCTAGCGGCGCCTACGAGCAGTACTTC. As protein: CASSLPSGAYEQYF.

This rearrangement joins TRBV3-1 (or the pseudogene TRBV3-2) to TRBJ2-3; possibly TRBD1 for D (7 bases). The length of the CDR3 is 17 residues. The germline V gene encodes CDR1 LGHDT and CDR2 YNNKEL (reference sequence). The germline V and J ends were trimmed by 5 bases and 5 bases, with 23 bases remaining between them. The CDR3 region has the DNA TGTGCCAGCAGCTATCGTAGGGGGCGGGGATTGGAAGATACGCAGTATTTT. Protein product: CASSYRRGRGLEDTQYF.

The chain links TRBV7-9 to TRBJ2-7; 7 nucleotides line up with TRBD1. Germline V gene data show CDR1 as SEHNR and CDR2 as FQNEAQ (reference sequence). The CDR3 totals 13 residues. V was pared by 1 base and J by 4 bases, with 1 base of the junction left unmatched. The CDR3 coding sequence is TGTGCCAGCAGCTTAGAACAGGGGTACGAGCAGTACTTC. Translated: CASSLEQGYEQYF.

The chain recombines TRBV18 with TRBJ2-1, with 10 bases aligning to TRBD2. This CDR3 contains 15 residues. Germline assignment: CDR1 KGHSH and CDR2 LQKENI. The V segment lost 4 bases and the J segment 3 bases; nucleotides outside the gene matches: 3. In DNA, the CDR3 is TGTGCCAGCTCACAACTAGCGGGGAACTACAATGAGCAGTTCTTC. Protein product: CASSQLAGNYNEQFF.

The CDR3 DNA sequence: TGTGCCATCAGTGAGTCGAGACAGGGGGGACTGTCGGATACGCAGTATTTT. Residues: CAISESRQGGLSDTQYF. The chain recombines TRBV10-3 with TRBJ2-3; 9 nucleotides match TRBD1. The CDR3 contains 17 residues. The junction had 10 bases not matched to a gene; V was cut back by 0 bases and J by 6 bases. From germline, CDR1 is ENHRY and CDR2 SYGVKD.

J is TRBJ2-2 and V is TRBV6-4, with 11 bases identical to TRBD2. Germline V lookup: CDR1 MRHNA, CDR2 SNTAGT. Trimming at V came to 5 bases and at J to 0 bases, leaving 5 bases not matched to a gene. There are 17 residues in the CDR3. In DNA form, the CDR3 reads TGTGCCAGCAGTCCACTAGCGGGGGCTTCGAACACCGGGGAGCTGTTTTTT. Translating it yields CASSPLAGASNTGELFF.